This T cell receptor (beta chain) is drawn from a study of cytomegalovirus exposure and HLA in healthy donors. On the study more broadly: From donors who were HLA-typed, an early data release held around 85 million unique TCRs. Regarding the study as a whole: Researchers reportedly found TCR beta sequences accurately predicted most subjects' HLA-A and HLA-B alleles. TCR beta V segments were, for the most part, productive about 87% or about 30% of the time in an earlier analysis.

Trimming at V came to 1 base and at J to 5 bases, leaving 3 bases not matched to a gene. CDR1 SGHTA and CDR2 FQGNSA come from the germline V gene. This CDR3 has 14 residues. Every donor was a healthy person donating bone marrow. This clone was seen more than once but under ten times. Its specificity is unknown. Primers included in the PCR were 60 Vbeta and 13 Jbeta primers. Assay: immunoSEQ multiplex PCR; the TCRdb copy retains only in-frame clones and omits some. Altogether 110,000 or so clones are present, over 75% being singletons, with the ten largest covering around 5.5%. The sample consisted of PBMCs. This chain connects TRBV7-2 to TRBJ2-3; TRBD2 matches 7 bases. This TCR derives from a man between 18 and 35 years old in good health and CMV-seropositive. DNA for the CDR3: TGTGCCAGCAGCTTAGGGCGGGAGTTAGATACGCAGTATTTT. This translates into CASSLGRELDTQYF.